These T cell receptor beta chains were read from a single sample in a study of T cell repertoires in cytomegalovirus infection. TCRdb re-analysed the reads in MiXCR, keeping a single row per CDR3 protein. This table has approximately 770,000 distinct CDR3 sequences, 25% to 35% appearing once. The antigens of these receptors remain unknown. Material: cultured CD8+ T cells from PBMCs, obtained from culture after CMV antigen stimulation. These TCRs come from a human donor in good health (CMV status not recorded). Some clones in this sample may be carry-over from other donors' samples. The CDR3 runs from the conserved cysteine through the conserved F or W. D genes are given only for firm matches. Size is omitted from some rows. Given values are once, few, many or a class for expanded clones.

d_call: -; clone_size: -; j_call: TRBJ2-1; v_call: TRBV27; cdr3_length: 15; cdr3_aa: CASTPTPRSYNEQFF; cdr3_nt: TGTGCCAGCACTCCGACTCCTCGCTCCTACAATGAGCAGTTCTTC
d_call: TRBD1; clone_size: few; j_call: TRBJ1-1; v_call: TRBV12-5; cdr3_length: 17; cdr3_aa: CASAQTGTFTMNTEAFF; cdr3_nt: TGTGCTAGTGCCCAGACAGGGACTTTTACCATGAACACTGAAGCTTTCTTT
d_call: -; clone_size: -; j_call: TRBJ2-1; v_call: TRBV5-1; cdr3_length: 15; cdr3_aa: CASSLESGGYNEQFF; cdr3_nt: TGCGCCAGCAGCTTGGAATCTGGGGGCTACAATGAGCAGTTCTTC
d_call: -; clone_size: -; j_call: TRBJ1-4; v_call: TRBV12-3/TRBV12-4; cdr3_length: 12; cdr3_aa: CASRGSHEKLFF; cdr3_nt: TGTGCCAGCAGGGGGTCCCATGAAAAACTGTTTTTT
d_call: TRBD2; clone_size: few; j_call: TRBJ2-7; v_call: TRBV7-2; cdr3_length: 17; cdr3_aa: CASSFPRTSGGAYEQYF; cdr3_nt: TGTGCCAGCAGCTTCCCCAGGACTAGCGGGGGGGCCTACGAGCAGTACTTC
d_call: -; clone_size: -; j_call: TRBJ1-1; v_call: TRBV7-9; cdr3_length: 14; cdr3_aa: CASSLALRWTEAFF; cdr3_nt: TGTGCCAGCAGCTTAGCGCTGCGGTGGACTGAAGCTTTCTTT
d_call: -; clone_size: few; j_call: TRBJ2-7; v_call: TRBV12-3/TRBV12-4; cdr3_length: 12; cdr3_aa: CASSRTSYEQYF; cdr3_nt: TGTGCCAGCAGTCGGACGTCCTACGAGCAGTACTTC
d_call: -; clone_size: -; j_call: TRBJ1-5; v_call: TRBV6-8; cdr3_length: 17; cdr3_aa: CASSVAAEAVTNQPQHF; cdr3_nt: TGTGCCAGCAGTGTCGCAGCTGAGGCTGTAACCAATCAGCCCCAGCATTTT
d_call: TRBD2; clone_size: once; j_call: TRBJ2-7; v_call: TRBV19; cdr3_length: 13; cdr3_aa: CASSVAGAYEQYF; cdr3_nt: TGTGCCAGTAGTGTAGCGGGAGCCTACGAGCAGTACTTC
d_call: TRBD1; clone_size: -; j_call: TRBJ2-3; v_call: TRBV20-1; cdr3_length: 17; cdr3_aa: CSARDRAGGQAEDTQYF; cdr3_nt: TGCAGTGCTAGAGATAGGGCAGGGGGCCAGGCGGAAGATACGCAGTATTTT
d_call: TRBD1; clone_size: few; j_call: TRBJ1-4; v_call: TRBV20-1; cdr3_length: 17; cdr3_aa: CSARSRGTDATNEKLFF; cdr3_nt: TGCAGTGCTAGATCGCGAGGGACAGATGCAACTAATGAAAAACTGTTTTTT
d_call: -; clone_size: many; j_call: TRBJ1-1; v_call: TRBV7-2; cdr3_length: 13; cdr3_aa: CASSPIGGPEAFF; cdr3_nt: TGTGCCAGCAGCCCTATCGGGGGACCTGAAGCTTTCTTT
d_call: -; clone_size: -; j_call: TRBJ2-5; v_call: TRBV7-9; cdr3_length: 16; cdr3_aa: CASSRLGGTYQETQYF; cdr3_nt: TGTGCCAGCAGTCGACTAGGGGGAACGTACCAAGAGACCCAGTACTTC
d_call: TRBD2; clone_size: -; j_call: TRBJ2-4; v_call: TRBV6-6; cdr3_length: 16; cdr3_aa: CASSTLPGGPKNIQYF; cdr3_nt: TGTGCCAGCAGTACCCTTCCGGGGGGGCCCAAAAACATTCAGTACTTC
d_call: TRBD1; clone_size: -; j_call: TRBJ2-2; v_call: TRBV12-3/TRBV12-4; cdr3_length: 15; cdr3_aa: CASSFSSRGTGELFF; cdr3_nt: TGTGCCAGCAGTTTTTCCTCCAGGGGGACCGGGGAGCTGTTTTTT
d_call: -; clone_size: -; j_call: TRBJ1-1; v_call: TRBV3-1; cdr3_length: 15; cdr3_aa: CASSPWGKENTEAFF; cdr3_nt: TGTGCCAGCAGCCCCTGGGGAAAAGAGAACACTGAAGCTTTCTTT
d_call: -; clone_size: -; j_call: TRBJ2-3; v_call: TRBV7-6; cdr3_length: 16; cdr3_aa: CASSLSTGPVTDTQYF; cdr3_nt: TGTGCCAGCAGCTTATCGACGGGCCCAGTAACAGATACGCAGTATTTT
d_call: TRBD1; clone_size: -; j_call: TRBJ2-7; v_call: TRBV6-8; cdr3_length: 13; cdr3_aa: CASSYADRYEQYF; cdr3_nt: TGTGCCAGCAGTTACGCGGACAGGTACGAGCAGTACTTC
d_call: -; clone_size: few; j_call: TRBJ1-2; v_call: TRBV7-8; cdr3_length: 15; cdr3_aa: CASSLEPRAPRGYTF; cdr3_nt: TGTGCCAGCAGCTTAGAACCCAGGGCCCCCCGGGGCTACACCTTC
d_call: -; clone_size: -; j_call: TRBJ2-3; v_call: TRBV25-1; cdr3_length: 18; cdr3_aa: CASSELFSGITGTDTQYF; cdr3_nt: TGTGCCAGCAGTGAATTATTTAGCGGAATAACGGGAACAGATACGCAGTATTTT
d_call: -; clone_size: -; j_call: TRBJ1-5; v_call: TRBV27; cdr3_length: 13; cdr3_aa: CASSLWITQPQHF; cdr3_nt: TGTGCCAGCAGTTTATGGATAACCCAGCCCCAGCATTTT
d_call: -; clone_size: many; j_call: TRBJ2-5; v_call: TRBV7-9; cdr3_length: 13; cdr3_aa: CASSFKVQETQYF; cdr3_nt: TGTGCCAGCAGCTTTAAGGTCCAAGAGACCCAGTACTTC
d_call: TRBD1; clone_size: few; j_call: TRBJ1-3; v_call: TRBV9; cdr3_length: 13; cdr3_aa: CASQGASGNTIYF; cdr3_nt: TGTGCCAGCCAGGGGGCATCTGGAAACACCATATATTTT
d_call: -; clone_size: few; j_call: TRBJ2-5; v_call: TRBV10-2; cdr3_length: 15; cdr3_aa: CASSEATIRKPTQYF; cdr3_nt: TGCGCCAGCAGTGAGGCGACGATTAGAAAACCGACCCAGTACTTC
d_call: -; clone_size: -; j_call: TRBJ1-1; v_call: TRBV5-6; cdr3_length: 16; cdr3_aa: CASSLRGPYLRTEAFF; cdr3_nt: TGTGCCAGCAGCTTGCGGGGGCCCTACTTGAGGACTGAAGCTTTCTTT
d_call: TRBD2; clone_size: -; j_call: TRBJ2-2; v_call: TRBV12-3/TRBV12-4; cdr3_length: 17; cdr3_aa: CASSPLAGGPVTGELFF; cdr3_nt: TGTGCCAGCAGCCCTCTAGCGGGGGGGCCGGTCACCGGGGAGCTGTTTTTT
d_call: -; clone_size: few; j_call: TRBJ2-1; v_call: TRBV7-9; cdr3_length: 16; cdr3_aa: CASSFGRGTSYNEQFF; cdr3_nt: TGTGCCAGCAGCTTTGGAAGGGGGACCTCCTACAATGAGCAGTTCTTC
d_call: -; clone_size: -; j_call: TRBJ1-1; v_call: TRBV7-9; cdr3_length: 16; cdr3_aa: CASSERTVILNTEAFF; cdr3_nt: TGTGCCAGCTCGGAACGGACAGTTATCTTAAACACTGAAGCTTTCTTT
d_call: -; clone_size: -; j_call: TRBJ2-5; v_call: TRBV25-1; cdr3_length: 14; cdr3_aa: CASSEWASEETQYF; cdr3_nt: TGTGCCAGCAGTGAATGGGCTTCAGAAGAGACCCAGTACTTC
d_call: -; clone_size: -; j_call: TRBJ1-2; v_call: TRBV27; cdr3_length: 15; cdr3_aa: CASSTLAGDVDGYTF; cdr3_nt: TGTGCCAGCAGTACGTTGGCCGGGGACGTGGATGGCTACACCTTC